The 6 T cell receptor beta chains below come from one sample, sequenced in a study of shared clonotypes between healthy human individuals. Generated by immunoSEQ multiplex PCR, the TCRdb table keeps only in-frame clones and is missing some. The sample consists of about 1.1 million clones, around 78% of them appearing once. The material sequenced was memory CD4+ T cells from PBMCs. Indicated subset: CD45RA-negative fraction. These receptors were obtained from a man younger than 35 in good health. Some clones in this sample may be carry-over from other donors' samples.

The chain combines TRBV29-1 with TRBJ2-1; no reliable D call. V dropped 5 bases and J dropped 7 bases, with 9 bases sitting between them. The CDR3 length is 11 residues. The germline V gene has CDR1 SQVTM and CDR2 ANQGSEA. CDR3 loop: CSVPHRNEQFF. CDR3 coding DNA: TGCAGCGTTCCTCACCGGAATGAGCAGTTCTTC.

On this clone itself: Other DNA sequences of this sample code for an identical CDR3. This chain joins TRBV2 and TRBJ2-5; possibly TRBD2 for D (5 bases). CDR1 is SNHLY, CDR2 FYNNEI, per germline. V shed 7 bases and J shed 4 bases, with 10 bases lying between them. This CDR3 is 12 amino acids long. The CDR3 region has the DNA TGTGCCAGCAATCTAGCCGGAGAGACCCAGTACTTC. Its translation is CASNLAGETQYF.

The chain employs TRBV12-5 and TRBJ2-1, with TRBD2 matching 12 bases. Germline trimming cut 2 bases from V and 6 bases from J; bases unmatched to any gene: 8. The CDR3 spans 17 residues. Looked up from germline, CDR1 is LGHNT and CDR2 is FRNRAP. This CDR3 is CASGLPPGLAGFNEQFF. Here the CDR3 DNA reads TGTGCTAGTGGTTTGCCTCCGGGACTAGCGGGCTTCAATGAGCAGTTCTTC.

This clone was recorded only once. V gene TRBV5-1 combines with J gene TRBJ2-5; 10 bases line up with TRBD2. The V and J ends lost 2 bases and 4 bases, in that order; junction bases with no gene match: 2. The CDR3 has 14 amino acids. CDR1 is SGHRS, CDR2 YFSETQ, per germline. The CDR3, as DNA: TGCGCCAGCAGCTTACGACTAGCGGGAGAGACCCAGTACTTC. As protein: CASSLRLAGETQYF. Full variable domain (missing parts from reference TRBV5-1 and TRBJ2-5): KAGVTQTPRYLIKTRGQQVTLSCSPISGHRSVSWYQQTPGQGLQFLFEYFSETQRNKGNFPGRFSGRQFSNSRSEMNVSTLELGDSALYLCASSLRLAGETQYFGPGTRLLVL.

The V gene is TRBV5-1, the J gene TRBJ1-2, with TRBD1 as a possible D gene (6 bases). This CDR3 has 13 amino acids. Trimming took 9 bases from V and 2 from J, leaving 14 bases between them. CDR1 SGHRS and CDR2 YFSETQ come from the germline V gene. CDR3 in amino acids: CATGENSNYGYTF. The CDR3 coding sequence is TGCGCCACAGGGGAAAACTCAAACTATGGCTACACCTTC.

CDR3 amino acids: CASSRGQGRAYEQYF. CDR3 nucleotides: TGCGCCAGCAGCCGCGGACAGGGTAGGGCCTACGAGCAGTACTTC. The chain employs TRBV4-3 and TRBJ2-7; 8 bases match TRBD1. The junction had 7 bases not matched to a gene; V was cut back by 4 bases and J by 2 bases. Germline CDR1 reads LGHNA; CDR2 reads YSLEER. The CDR3 covers 15 residues.